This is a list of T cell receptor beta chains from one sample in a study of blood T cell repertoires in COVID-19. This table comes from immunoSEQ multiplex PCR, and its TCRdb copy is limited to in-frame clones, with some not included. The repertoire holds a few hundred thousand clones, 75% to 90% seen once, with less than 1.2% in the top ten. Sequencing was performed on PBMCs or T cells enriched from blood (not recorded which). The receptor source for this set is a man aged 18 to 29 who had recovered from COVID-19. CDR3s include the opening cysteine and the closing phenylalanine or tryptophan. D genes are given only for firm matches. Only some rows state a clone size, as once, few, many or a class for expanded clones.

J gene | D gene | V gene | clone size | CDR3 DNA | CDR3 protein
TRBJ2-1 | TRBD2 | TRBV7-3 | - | TGTGCCAGCAGCTACTCGGGGGGAGGGCACAATGAGCAGTTCTTC | CASSYSGGGHNEQFF
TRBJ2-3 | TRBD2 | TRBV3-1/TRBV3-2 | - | TGTGCCAGCAGTACCCTAGCGGGGACTAGCACAGATACGCAGTATTTT | CASSTLAGTSTDTQYF
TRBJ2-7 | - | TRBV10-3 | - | TGTGCCATCAGTGAGGGGGCAGGGGTCTACGAGCAGTACTTC | CAISEGAGVYEQYF
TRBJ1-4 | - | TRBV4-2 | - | TGTGCCAGCAGCCAAGAAGGTCGGTCGAGGGATGAAAAACTGTTTTTT | CASSQEGRSRDEKLFF
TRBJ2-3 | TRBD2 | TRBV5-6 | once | TGTGCCAGCAGCCCGGGGGGGCCCCTTCGCACAGATACGCAGTATTTT | CASSPGGPLRTDTQYF
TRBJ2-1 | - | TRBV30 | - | TGTGCCTGGAGCCAATCCAATGAGCAGTTCTTC | CAWSQSNEQFF
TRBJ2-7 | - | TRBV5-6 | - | TGTGCCAGCAGCTTACAAGGGAGTCCTAGCTACGAGCAGTACTTC | CASSLQGSPSYEQYF
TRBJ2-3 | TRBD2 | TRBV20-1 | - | TGCAGTGCTAGTCCCACACTAGCGGGAGACGCAGATACGCAGTATTTT | CSASPTLAGDADTQYF
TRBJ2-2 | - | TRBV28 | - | TGTGCCACCGGGACACCGACCGGGGAGCTGTTTTTT | CATGTPTGELFF
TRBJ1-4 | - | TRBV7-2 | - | TGTGCCAGCAGCTTAGGCCCCCCCGGAGCCTCTAATGAAAAACTGTTTTTT | CASSLGPPGASNEKLFF
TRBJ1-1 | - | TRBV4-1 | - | TGCGCCAGCAGCCAAACGGACAGACTCCGGTACGCTGAAGCTTTCTTT | CASSQTDRLRYAEAFF
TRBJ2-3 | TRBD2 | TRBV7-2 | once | TGTGCCAGCAGCTACACTAGCGGGGGGAGCGGGAGTACGCAGTATTTT | CASSYTSGGSGSTQYF
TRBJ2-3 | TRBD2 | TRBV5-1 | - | TGCGCCAGCAGCTTGGTAGCGGGGGGTCCCTCTAGCACAGATACGCAGTATTTT | CASSLVAGGPSSTDTQYF
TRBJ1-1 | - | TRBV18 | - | TGTGCCAGCTCATTGCGGGCGGACACTGAAGCTTTCTTT | CASSLRADTEAFF
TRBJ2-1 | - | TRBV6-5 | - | TGTGCCAGCAGATCCGTCAGCTCCTACAATGAGCAGTTCTTC | CASRSVSSYNEQFF
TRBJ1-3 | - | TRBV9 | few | TGTGCCAGCACACCGACAGGACAAGAAAACACCATATATTTT | CASTPTGQENTIYF
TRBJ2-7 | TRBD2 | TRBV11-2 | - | TGTGCCAGCAGCCCACGGTGGGTACTAGCGGACAGTTCCTACGAGCAGTACTTC | CASSPRWVLADSSYEQYF
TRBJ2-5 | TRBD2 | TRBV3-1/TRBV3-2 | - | TGTGCCAGCAGCCCCGGACTAGCGGACCCCAAGAGGTGGGAAGAGACCCAGTACTTC | CASSPGLADPKRWEETQYF
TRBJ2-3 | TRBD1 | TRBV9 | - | TGTGCCAGCAGCGCCATGACAGGGGGAGGAGATACGCAGTATTTT | CASSAMTGGGDTQYF